The rows below give T cell receptor beta chains drawn from one sample of a study of a mutant IDH1 vaccine in newly diagnosed glioma. Sequenced by immunoSEQ multiplex PCR; TCRdb stores in-frame clones only, minus some. The sample carries approximately 92,000 clones, around three quarters recorded once. The input for sequencing was PBMCs, taken from a glioma patient treated with radiotherapy, temozolomide or both. These receptors came from a man in his forties with glioma. Each CDR3 is given with its conserved first and last residue. Fields, in order: V gene, clone size, D gene, J gene, CDR3 protein, CDR3 DNA. The D gene is left open where the match is weak. Rows may omit the clone size; those that give it use once, few, many or a size class.

V gene: TRBV7-2
clone size: once
D gene: .
J gene: TRBJ2-7
CDR3 protein: CASSLGGQLPYEQYF
CDR3 DNA: TGTGCCAGCAGCTTAGGGGGGCAGTTACCCTACGAGCAGTACTTC

V gene: TRBV7-2
clone size: .
D gene: TRBD1
J gene: TRBJ2-7
CDR3 protein: CASSLDNRGREQYF
CDR3 DNA: TGTGCCAGCAGCTTAGACAACAGGGGCCGCGAGCAGTACTTC

V gene: TRBV4-2
clone size: many
D gene: .
J gene: TRBJ1-2
CDR3 protein: CASSPLGGNYGYTF
CDR3 DNA: TGTGCCAGCAGCCCCCTCGGGGGGAACTATGGCTACACCTTC

V gene: TRBV9
clone size: .
D gene: .
J gene: TRBJ2-1
CDR3 protein: CASSVAHSSYNEQFF
CDR3 DNA: TGTGCCAGCAGCGTAGCTCACTCTTCCTACAATGAGCAGTTCTTC

V gene: TRBV27
clone size: once
D gene: .
J gene: TRBJ2-7
CDR3 protein: CASSLSESKVSYEQYF
CDR3 DNA: TGTGCCAGCAGTTTATCGGAGTCGAAGGTTTCCTACGAGCAGTACTTC

V gene: TRBV7-2
clone size: few
D gene: .
J gene: TRBJ2-1
CDR3 protein: CASSPREVSYNEQFF
CDR3 DNA: TGTGCCAGCAGCCCCAGGGAAGTCTCCTACAATGAGCAGTTCTTC

V gene: TRBV2
clone size: .
D gene: .
J gene: TRBJ1-5
CDR3 protein: CASARGGSNQPQHF
CDR3 DNA: TGTGCCAGCGCCAGGGGCGGGAGCAATCAGCCCCAGCATTTT

V gene: TRBV15
clone size: .
D gene: .
J gene: TRBJ2-7
CDR3 protein: CATSRDGETYEQYF
CDR3 DNA: TGTGCCACCAGCAGAGACGGAGAAACCTACGAGCAGTACTTC

V gene: TRBV12-5
clone size: .
D gene: TRBD2
J gene: TRBJ2-1
CDR3 protein: CASGLDLAGGQFF
CDR3 DNA: TGTGCTAGTGGTTTGGATTTAGCGGGAGGGCAGTTCTTC

V gene: TRBV4-3
clone size: .
D gene: TRBD1
J gene: TRBJ1-5
CDR3 protein: CASSQDLPGTGSNQPQHF
CDR3 DNA: TGCGCCAGCAGCCAAGATCTTCCCGGGACAGGGAGCAATCAGCCCCAGCATTTT

V gene: TRBV10-3
clone size: .
D gene: .
J gene: TRBJ2-5
CDR3 protein: CAIRNTAAQETQYF
CDR3 DNA: TGTGCCATCAGAAACACTGCCGCCCAAGAGACCCAGTACTTC

V gene: TRBV19
clone size: .
D gene: TRBD1
J gene: TRBJ1-1
CDR3 protein: CASSWGTGGWNTEAFF
CDR3 DNA: TGTGCCAGTAGTTGGGGGACAGGGGGTTGGAACACTGAAGCTTTCTTT

V gene: TRBV2
clone size: .
D gene: .
J gene: TRBJ2-1
CDR3 protein: CASSETRGNNEQFF
CDR3 DNA: TGTGCCAGCAGTGAAACCCGCGGGAACAATGAGCAGTTCTTC

V gene: TRBV18
clone size: few
D gene: .
J gene: TRBJ1-1
CDR3 protein: CASSPNTGGLSTEAFF
CDR3 DNA: TGTGCCAGCTCACCCAATACCGGGGGGCTTAGCACTGAAGCTTTCTTT

V gene: TRBV6-5
clone size: once
D gene: .
J gene: TRBJ2-2
CDR3 protein: CASSYNADGTGELFF
CDR3 DNA: TGTGCCAGCAGTTACAACGCGGACGGCACCGGGGAGCTGTTTTTT

V gene: TRBV7-2
clone size: .
D gene: .
J gene: TRBJ1-1
CDR3 protein: CASSPGTTEAFF
CDR3 DNA: TGTGCCAGCAGTCCAGGGACGACTGAAGCTTTCTTT

V gene: TRBV5-5
clone size: .
D gene: .
J gene: TRBJ1-4
CDR3 protein: CASSLDNYPNEKLFF
CDR3 DNA: TGTGCCAGCAGCTTGGATAATTACCCTAATGAAAAACTGTTTTTT